What follows are 9 T cell receptor beta chains derived from one specimen sequenced in a study of CD8 T cells in Susac syndrome. RNA in amounts of roughly 0.5 to 1 ug was reverse transcribed with random hexamers. TCRdb independently ran MiXCR on the immunoSEQ multiplex PCR reads; one entry per CDR3 protein. The sample shows some 50,000 distinct CDR3 sequences, around 93% of them seen only once. The sample was CD8+ T cells from PBMCs. These TCRs come from a human donor with Susac syndrome.

V usage is TRBV7-3 and J usage is TRBJ2-7; D possibly corresponds to TRBD1 (5 bases). Germline CDR1 is SGHTA and CDR2 is FQGTGA. The CDR3 spans 11 residues. Trimming cost V 6 bases and J 6 bases, with 9 bases left between them. The CDR3 loop reads CASSSGSEQYF. CDR3 in DNA: TGTGCCAGCAGTTCAGGGTCCGAGCAGTACTTC. Combining the CDR3 with reference TRBV7-3 and TRBJ2-7 gives the whole variable domain GAGVSQTPSNKVTEKGKYVELRCDPISGHTALYWYRQSLGQGPEFLIYFQGTGAADDSGLPNDRFFAVRPEGSVSTLKIQRTERGDSAVYLCASSSGSEQYFGPGTRLTVT.

This chain links TRBV7-2 with TRBJ2-3; 9 bases line up with TRBD1. This CDR3 is built from 14 residues. Trimming at V came to 1 base and at J to 4 bases, leaving 0 bases not matched to a gene. From germline, CDR1 is SGHTA and CDR2 FQGNSA. CDR3 sequence: CASSLGTGADTQYF. The CDR3 DNA reads TGTGCCAGCAGCTTAGGGACAGGGGCAGATACGCAGTATTTT.

The chain carries TRBV20-1 and TRBJ2-5; TRBD1 matches 8 bases. This CDR3 contains 15 residues. Germline trimming cut 5 bases from V and 1 base from J; bases unmatched to any gene: 9. Germline V gene sequence: CDR1 DFQATT, CDR2 SNEGSKA (reference sequence). This chain's CDR3 is CSASRTGKVQETQYF. The CDR3 DNA reads as TGCAGTGCTTCCCGGACAGGGAAGGTCCAAGAGACCCAGTACTTC.

DNA for the CDR3: TGTGCCACCAGCGGGACAATCGGTATGGAGCCCCAGCATTTT. Encoded protein: CATSGTIGMEPQHF. The chain carries TRBV24-1 and TRBJ1-5; maybe TRBD1 (6 bases). In germline, CDR1 is KGHDR, CDR2 SFDVKD. This CDR3 region has 14 residues. V lost 7 bases and J lost 8, with 17 bases in between.

The chain carries TRBV20-1 and TRBJ2-7, with 7 positions matching TRBD1. The junction had 8 bases not matched to a gene; V was cut back by 0 bases and J by 0 bases. CDR3 length: 16 residues. Germline V gene sequence: CDR1 DFQATT, CDR2 SNEGSKA (reference sequence). The CDR3 DNA is TGCAGTGCTAGAGATACCCGACAGGGCTACTCCTACGAGCAGTACTTC. Its protein is CSARDTRQGYSYEQYF.

The V gene is TRBV11-2, the J gene TRBJ2-5; weak D call: TRBD2 (5 bases). The germline V gene has CDR1 SGHAT and CDR2 FQNNGV. V was pared by 0 bases and J by 5 bases, with 16 bases between. The CDR3 has 16 amino acids. CDR3 in amino acids: CASSLEAAPRRETQYF. CDR3 DNA: TGTGCCAGCAGCTTAGAAGCGGCCCCCCGGAGGGAGACCCAGTACTTC.

This clonotype occurred a few times. This chain links TRBV7-3 with TRBJ1-4; a possible D gene is TRBD1 (5 bases). The CDR3 runs 17 residues. V was cut by 6 bases and J by 5 bases, with 22 bases left in between. Germline CDR1 reads SGHTA; CDR2 reads FQGTGA. The CDR3 reads CASRMTRSRALNEKLFF. The CDR3 nucleotides read TGTGCCAGCAGAATGACCCGGTCCAGGGCTTTAAATGAAAAACTGTTTTTT.

V and J are TRBV6-2 or TRBV6-3 and TRBJ1-2; a possible D gene is TRBD1 (5 bases). The CDR3 consists of 14 residues. Trimming removed 6 bases at V and 4 bases at J, with 15 bases between. Germline CDR1 is MNHEY and CDR2 is SVGEGT. CDR3 loop: CASSREGPAYGYTF. The CDR3 DNA reads as TGTGCCAGCAGCCGCGAGGGACCAGCCTATGGCTACACCTTC.

This clonotype was found once. V gene TRBV27 combines with J gene TRBJ1-2; D call uncertain. The germline V and J ends were trimmed by 4 bases and 3 bases, with 9 bases remaining between them. The germline gives CDR1 MNHEY, CDR2 SMNVEV (reference sequence). This CDR3 has 13 residues. The CDR3 region has the DNA TGTGCCAGCAGTTCAGGACCTTACTATGGCTACACCTTC. Translated: CASSSGPYYGYTF.